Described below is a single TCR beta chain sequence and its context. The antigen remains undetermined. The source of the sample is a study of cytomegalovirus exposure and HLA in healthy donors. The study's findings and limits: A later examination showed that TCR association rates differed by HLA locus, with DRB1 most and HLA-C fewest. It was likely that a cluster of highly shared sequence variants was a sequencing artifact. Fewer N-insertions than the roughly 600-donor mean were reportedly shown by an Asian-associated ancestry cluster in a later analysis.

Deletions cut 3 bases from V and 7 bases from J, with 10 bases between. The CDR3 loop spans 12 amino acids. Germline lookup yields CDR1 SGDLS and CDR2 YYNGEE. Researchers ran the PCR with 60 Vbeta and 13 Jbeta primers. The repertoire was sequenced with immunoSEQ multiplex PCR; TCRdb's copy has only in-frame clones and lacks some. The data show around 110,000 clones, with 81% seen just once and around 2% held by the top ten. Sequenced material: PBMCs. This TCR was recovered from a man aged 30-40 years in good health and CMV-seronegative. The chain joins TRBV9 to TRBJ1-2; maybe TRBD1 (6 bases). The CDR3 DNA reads TGTGCCAGCAGCGGCAGGGGAGCTGGCTACACCTTC. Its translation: CASSGRGAGYTF.